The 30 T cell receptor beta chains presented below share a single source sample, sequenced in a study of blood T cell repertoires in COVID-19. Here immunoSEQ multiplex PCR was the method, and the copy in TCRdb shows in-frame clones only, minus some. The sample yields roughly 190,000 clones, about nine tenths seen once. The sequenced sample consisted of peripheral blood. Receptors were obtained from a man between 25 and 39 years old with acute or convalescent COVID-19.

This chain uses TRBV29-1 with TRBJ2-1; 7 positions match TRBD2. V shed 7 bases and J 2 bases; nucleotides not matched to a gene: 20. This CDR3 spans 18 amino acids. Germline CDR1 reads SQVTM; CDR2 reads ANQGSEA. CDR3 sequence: CSAAERLASEGAYNEQFF. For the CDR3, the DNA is TGCAGCGCAGCCGAGAGACTAGCCTCCGAAGGGGCCTACAATGAGCAGTTCTTC.

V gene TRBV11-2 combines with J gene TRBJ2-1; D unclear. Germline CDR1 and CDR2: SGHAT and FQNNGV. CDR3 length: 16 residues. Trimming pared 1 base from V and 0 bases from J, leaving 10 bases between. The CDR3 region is CASSLAVSNSYNEQFF. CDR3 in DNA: TGTGCCAGCAGCTTAGCGGTGAGCAACTCCTACAATGAGCAGTTCTTC.

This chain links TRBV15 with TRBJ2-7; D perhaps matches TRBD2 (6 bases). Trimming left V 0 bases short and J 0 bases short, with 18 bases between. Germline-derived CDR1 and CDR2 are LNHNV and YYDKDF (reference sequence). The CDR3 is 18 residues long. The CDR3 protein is CATSRDLGGAARSYEQYF. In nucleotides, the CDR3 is TGTGCCACCAGCAGAGATCTGGGGGGAGCGGCCCGCTCCTACGAGCAGTACTTC.

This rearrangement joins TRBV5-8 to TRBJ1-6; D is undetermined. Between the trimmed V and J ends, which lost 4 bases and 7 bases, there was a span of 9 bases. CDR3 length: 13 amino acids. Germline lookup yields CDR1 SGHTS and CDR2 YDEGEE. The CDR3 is CASSGTRNSPLHF. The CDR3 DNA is TGTGCCAGCAGCGGAACGAGGAATTCACCCCTCCACTTT.

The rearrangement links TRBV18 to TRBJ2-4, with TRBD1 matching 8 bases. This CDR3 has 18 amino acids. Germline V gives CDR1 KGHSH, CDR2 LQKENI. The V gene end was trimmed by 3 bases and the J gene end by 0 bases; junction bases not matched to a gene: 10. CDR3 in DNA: TGTGCCAGCTCACCGTTAGGGACAGGATTTCAAGCCAAAAACATTCAGTACTTC. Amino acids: CASSPLGTGFQAKNIQYF.

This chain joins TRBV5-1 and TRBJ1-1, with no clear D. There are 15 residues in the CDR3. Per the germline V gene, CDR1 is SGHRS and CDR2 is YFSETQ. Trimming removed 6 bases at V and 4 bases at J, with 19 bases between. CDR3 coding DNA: TGCGCCAGCACCCTTGACGGCGGCGGTGTCACTGAAGCTTTCTTT. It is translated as CASTLDGGGVTEAFF.

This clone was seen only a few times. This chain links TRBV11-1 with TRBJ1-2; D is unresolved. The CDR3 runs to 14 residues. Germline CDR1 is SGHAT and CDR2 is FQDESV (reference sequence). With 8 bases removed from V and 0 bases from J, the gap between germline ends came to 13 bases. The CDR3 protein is CASGHRLSNYGYTF. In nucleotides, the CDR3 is TGTGCCAGCGGTCACAGATTGTCTAACTATGGCTACACCTTC.

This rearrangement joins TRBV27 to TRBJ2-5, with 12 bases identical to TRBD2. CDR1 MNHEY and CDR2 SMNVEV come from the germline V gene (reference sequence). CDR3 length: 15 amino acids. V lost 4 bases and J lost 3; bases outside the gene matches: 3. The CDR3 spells CASSSLAGGKETQYF. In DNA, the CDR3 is TGTGCCAGCAGTTCACTAGCGGGAGGCAAAGAGACCCAGTACTTC.

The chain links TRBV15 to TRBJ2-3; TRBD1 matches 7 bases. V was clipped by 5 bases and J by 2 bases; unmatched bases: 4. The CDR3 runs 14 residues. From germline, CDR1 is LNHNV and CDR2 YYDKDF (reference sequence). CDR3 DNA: TGTGCCACCAGCCGGGACAGATTCACAGATACGCAGTATTTT. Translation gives CATSRDRFTDTQYF. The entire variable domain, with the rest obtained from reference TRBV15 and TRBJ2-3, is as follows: DAMVIQNPRYQVTQFGKPVTLSCSQTLNHNVMYWYQQKSSQAPKLLFHYYDKDFNNEADTPDNFQSRRPNTSFCFLDIRSPGLGDTAMYLCATSRDRFTDTQYFGPGTRLTVL.

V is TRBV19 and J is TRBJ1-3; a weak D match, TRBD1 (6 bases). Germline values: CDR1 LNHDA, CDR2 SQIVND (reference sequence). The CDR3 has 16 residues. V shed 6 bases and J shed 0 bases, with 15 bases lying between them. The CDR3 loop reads CASSLGRGTSGNTIYF. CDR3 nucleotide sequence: TGTGCCAGTAGCCTGGGAAGGGGGACCTCTGGAAACACCATATATTTT.

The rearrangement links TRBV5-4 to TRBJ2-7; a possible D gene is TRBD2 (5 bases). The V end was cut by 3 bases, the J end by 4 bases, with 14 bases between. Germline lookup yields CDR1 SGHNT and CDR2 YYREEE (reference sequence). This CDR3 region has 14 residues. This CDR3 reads CASSSAVARYEQYF. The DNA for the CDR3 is TGTGCCAGCAGCTCCGCAGTAGCGAGGTACGAGCAGTACTTC.

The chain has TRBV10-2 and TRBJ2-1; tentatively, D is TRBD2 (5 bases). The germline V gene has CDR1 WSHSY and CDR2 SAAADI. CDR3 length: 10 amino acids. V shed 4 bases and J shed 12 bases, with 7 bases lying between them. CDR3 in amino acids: CASSGTGQFF. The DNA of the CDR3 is TGCGCCAGCAGTGGGACTGGGCAGTTCTTC.

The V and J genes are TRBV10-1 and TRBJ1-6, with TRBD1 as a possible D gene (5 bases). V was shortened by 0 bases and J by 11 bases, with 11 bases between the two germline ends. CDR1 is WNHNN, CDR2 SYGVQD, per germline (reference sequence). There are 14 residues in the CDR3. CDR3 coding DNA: TGCGCCAGCAGTGAGTCTGCAGGGCGGCCACCCCTCCACTTT. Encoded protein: CASSESAGRPPLHF.

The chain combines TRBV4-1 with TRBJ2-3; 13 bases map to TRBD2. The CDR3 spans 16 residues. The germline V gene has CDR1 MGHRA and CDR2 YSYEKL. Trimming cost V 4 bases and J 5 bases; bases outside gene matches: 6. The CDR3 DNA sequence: TGCGCCAGCAGCCGGGGACTAGCGGGGACCGTAGATACGCAGTATTTT. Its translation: CASSRGLAGTVDTQYF.

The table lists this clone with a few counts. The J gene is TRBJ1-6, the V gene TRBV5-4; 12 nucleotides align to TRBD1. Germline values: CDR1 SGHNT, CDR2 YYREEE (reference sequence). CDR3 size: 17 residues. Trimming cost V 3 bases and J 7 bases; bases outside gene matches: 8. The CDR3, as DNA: TGTGCCAGCAGCTCCGGGACAGGGGGCTTAAAAAATTCACCCCTCCACTTT. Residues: CASSSGTGGLKNSPLHF.

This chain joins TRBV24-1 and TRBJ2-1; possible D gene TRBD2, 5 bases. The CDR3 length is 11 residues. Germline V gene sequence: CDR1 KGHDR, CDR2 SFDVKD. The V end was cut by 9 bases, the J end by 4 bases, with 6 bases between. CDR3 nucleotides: TGTGCCACCGGGAGATACAATGAGCAGTTCTTC. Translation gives CATGRYNEQFF.

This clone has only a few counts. In nucleotides, the CDR3 is TGTGCCAGCAGTGAACAGGGGATCAACACTGAAGCTTTCTTT. This codes for CASSEQGINTEAFF. This chain uses TRBV6-1 with TRBJ1-1, with D maybe TRBD1 (6 bases). The germline V and J ends were trimmed by 2 bases and 2 bases, with 9 bases remaining between them. The CDR3 runs to 14 residues. Germline V CDR1 and CDR2: MNHNS, SASEGT.

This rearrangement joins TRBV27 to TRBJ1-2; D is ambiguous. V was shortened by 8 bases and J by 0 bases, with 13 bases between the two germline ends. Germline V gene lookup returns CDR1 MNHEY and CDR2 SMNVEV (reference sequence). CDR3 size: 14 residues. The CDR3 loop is CASGSWGANYGYTF. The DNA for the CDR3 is TGTGCCAGCGGTTCGTGGGGAGCTAACTATGGCTACACCTTC.

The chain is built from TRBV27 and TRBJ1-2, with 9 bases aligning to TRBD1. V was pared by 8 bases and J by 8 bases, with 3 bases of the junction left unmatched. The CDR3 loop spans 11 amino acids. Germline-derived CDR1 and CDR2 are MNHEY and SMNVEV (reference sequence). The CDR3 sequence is CASGQGRGYTF. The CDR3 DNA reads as TGTGCCAGCGGACAGGGGCGCGGCTACACCTTC.

The CDR3 nucleotides are TGTGCCAGCAGTTTAATTCTTGGGGGAGGGAGGACTGAAGCTTTCTTT. Protein: CASSLILGGGRTEAFF. This chain links TRBV28 with TRBJ1-1, with D perhaps matching TRBD1 (5 bases). CDR3 size: 16 residues. CDR1 is MDHEN, CDR2 SYDVKM, per germline. Trimming removed 2 bases from V and 5 bases from J, with 18 bases in between.

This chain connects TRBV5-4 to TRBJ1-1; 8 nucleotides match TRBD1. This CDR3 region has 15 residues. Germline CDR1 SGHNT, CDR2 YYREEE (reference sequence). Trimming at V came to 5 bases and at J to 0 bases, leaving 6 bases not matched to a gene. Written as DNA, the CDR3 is TGTGCCAGCAGGGGGCAGGGGGCGGTGAACACTGAAGCTTTCTTT. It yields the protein CASRGQGAVNTEAFF.

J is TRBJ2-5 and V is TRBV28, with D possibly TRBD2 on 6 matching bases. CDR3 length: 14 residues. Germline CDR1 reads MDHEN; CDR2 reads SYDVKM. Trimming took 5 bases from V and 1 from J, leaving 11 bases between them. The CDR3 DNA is TGTGCCAGCAGTCCATGGGGGGTCCAAGAGACCCAGTACTTC. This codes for CASSPWGVQETQYF.

The CDR3 loop is CASSSDRDLSRSPLHF. The CDR3 region has the DNA TGTGCCAGCAGCTCGGACAGGGACCTAAGTCGTTCACCCCTCCACTTT. This chain uses TRBV11-2 with TRBJ1-6; 8 positions match TRBD1. This CDR3 has 16 residues. With 4 bases clipped from V and 9 bases from J, the junction kept 11 bases outside the gene matches. Germline values: CDR1 SGHAT, CDR2 FQNNGV.

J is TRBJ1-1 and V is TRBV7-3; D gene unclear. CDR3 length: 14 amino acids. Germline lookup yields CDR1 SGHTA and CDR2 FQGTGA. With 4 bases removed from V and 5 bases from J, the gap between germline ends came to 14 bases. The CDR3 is CASSSGSPGTEAFF. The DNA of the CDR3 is TGTGCCAGCAGCTCGGGATCACCGGGGACTGAAGCTTTCTTT.

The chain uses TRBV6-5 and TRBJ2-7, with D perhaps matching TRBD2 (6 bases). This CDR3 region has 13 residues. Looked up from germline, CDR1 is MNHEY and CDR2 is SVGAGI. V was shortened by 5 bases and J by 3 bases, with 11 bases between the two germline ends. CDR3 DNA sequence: TGTGCCAGCAGTCGGGGCGGGGACTACGAGCAGTACTTC. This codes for CASSRGGDYEQYF.

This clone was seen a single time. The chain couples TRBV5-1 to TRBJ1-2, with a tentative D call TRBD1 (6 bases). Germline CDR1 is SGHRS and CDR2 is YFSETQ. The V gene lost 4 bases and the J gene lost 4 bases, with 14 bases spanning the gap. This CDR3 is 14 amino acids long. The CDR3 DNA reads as TGCGCCAGCAGCAGCTGGACAGAATCCTATGGCTACACCTTC. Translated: CASSSWTESYGYTF. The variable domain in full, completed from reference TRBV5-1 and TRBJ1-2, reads KAGVTQTPRYLIKTRGQQVTLSCSPISGHRSVSWYQQTPGQGLQFLFEYFSETQRNKGNFPGRFSGRQFSNSRSEMNVSTLELGDSALYLCASSSWTESYGYTFGSGTRLTVV.

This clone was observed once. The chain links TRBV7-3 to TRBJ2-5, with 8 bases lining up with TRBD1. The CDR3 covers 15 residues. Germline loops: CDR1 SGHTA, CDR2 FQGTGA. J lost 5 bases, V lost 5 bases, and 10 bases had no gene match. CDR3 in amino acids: CASSPRQGLRETQYF. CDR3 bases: TGTGCCAGCAGCCCACGACAGGGGTTACGGGAGACCCAGTACTTC.

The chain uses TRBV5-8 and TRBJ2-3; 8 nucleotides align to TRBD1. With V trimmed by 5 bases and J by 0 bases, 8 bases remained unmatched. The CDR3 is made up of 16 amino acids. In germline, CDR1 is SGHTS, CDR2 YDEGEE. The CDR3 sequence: CASSKTGGVSTDTQYF. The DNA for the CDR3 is TGTGCCAGCAGTAAAACAGGGGGTGTTAGCACAGATACGCAGTATTTT.

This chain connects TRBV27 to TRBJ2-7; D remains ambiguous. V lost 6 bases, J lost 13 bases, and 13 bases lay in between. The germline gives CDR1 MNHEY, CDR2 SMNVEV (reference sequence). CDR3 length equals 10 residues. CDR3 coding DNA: TGTGCCAGCAGCTGCCGAGATAAATACTTC. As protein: CASSCRDKYF.

The CDR3 region is CASSIRGQNEQFF. CDR3 in DNA: TGTGCCAGTAGTATTCGAGGCCAGAATGAGCAGTTCTTC. The genes are TRBV19 and TRBJ2-1; no clear D. Trimming left V 3 bases short and J 7 bases short, with 10 bases between. The germline CDR1 and CDR2 sequences are LNHDA and SQIVND (reference sequence). The CDR3 consists of 13 residues. The variable domain in full, completed from reference TRBV19 and TRBJ2-1, reads DGGITQSPKYLFRKEGQNVTLSCEQNLNHDAMYWYRQDPGQGLRLIYYSQIVNDFQKGDIAEGYSVSREKKESFPLTVTSAQKNPTAFYLCASSIRGQNEQFFGPGTRLTVL.